These 4 T cell receptor beta chains came from one sample sequenced in a study of cytomegalovirus exposure and HLA in healthy donors. The PCR made use of 60 Vbeta and 13 Jbeta primers. The method was immunoSEQ multiplex PCR; TCRdb's version includes in-frame clones alone and lacks a portion of them. This sample has under 150,000 clones, with approximately 81% found just once. Sequenced material: PBMCs. The receptor set was obtained from a boy between 2 and 10 years old in good health and CMV-seronegative.

This chain connects TRBV7-3 to TRBJ2-5, with D perhaps matching TRBD2 (5 bases). The ends were cut back, 2 bases at V and 3 bases at J, with 10 bases in the middle. There are 14 residues in the CDR3. Germline V gene sequence: CDR1 SGHTA, CDR2 FQGTGA. This CDR3 is CASSLLPAEETQYF. CDR3 coding DNA: TGTGCCAGCAGCTTACTCCCAGCGGAAGAGACCCAGTACTTC.

The V gene is TRBV25-1, the J gene TRBJ2-7; D is possibly TRBD2 (6 bases). Trimming took 3 bases from V and 2 from J, leaving 11 bases between them. The length of the CDR3 is 14 residues. The germline CDR1 and CDR2 sequences are MGHDK and SYGVNS. The CDR3 region has the DNA TGTGCCAGCAGTGAGGGGGACTTTCCCTACGAGCAGTACTTC. This codes for CASSEGDFPYEQYF.

This chain uses TRBV2 with TRBJ1-1; D uncertain. CDR3 length: 15 residues. Trimming removed 0 bases from V and 6 bases from J, with 14 bases in between. CDR1 and CDR2 (germline): SNHLY, FYNNEI. The CDR3 reads CASSEAGGSGAEAFF. DNA of the CDR3: TGTGCCAGCAGTGAAGCTGGAGGGAGCGGCGCTGAAGCTTTCTTT.

CDR3 amino acids: CASSQATVDSGNTIYF. The CDR3 region has the DNA TGCGCCAGCAGCCAGGCGACAGTAGACTCTGGAAACACCATATATTTT. The V call is TRBV4-1, the J call TRBJ1-3, with a weak D call TRBD1 (5 bases). This CDR3 contains 16 residues. Germline lookup yields CDR1 MGHRA and CDR2 YSYEKL. Trimming took 3 bases from V and 0 from J, leaving 12 bases between them.